This T cell receptor beta chain comes out of a study of blood T cell repertoires in COVID-19. Overall study context: Sites in the United States, Italy and Spain provided acute and convalescent COVID-19 samples. Sample material is recorded as cDNA or gDNA derived from T cells, B-cell-depleted T cells, or PBMCs.

Enrollees, about 18 to 100 years old, lived in 24 US areas. Resolution of symptoms, clearance, or two negative PCRs was present in recovered Cohort 3 donors. Per the germline V gene, CDR1 is MGHDK and CDR2 is SYGVNS. The CDR3 spans 13 residues. Trimming cost V 3 bases and J 10 bases, with 12 bases left between them. TCRdb's table, derived via immunoSEQ multiplex PCR, lists solely in-frame clones and lacks some. The data contain around 170,000 clones, 86% of them seen just once; the ten biggest clones take up about 9.7%. The TCR was taken from a woman in her 30s who had recovered from COVID-19. Sample: PBMCs or T cells enriched from blood (not recorded which). The chain is built from TRBV25-1 and TRBJ1-4; D not resolved. For the CDR3, the DNA is TGTGCCAGCAGTGAGTCCACAGTGGGAAAACTGTTTTTT. It encodes CASSESTVGKLFF.